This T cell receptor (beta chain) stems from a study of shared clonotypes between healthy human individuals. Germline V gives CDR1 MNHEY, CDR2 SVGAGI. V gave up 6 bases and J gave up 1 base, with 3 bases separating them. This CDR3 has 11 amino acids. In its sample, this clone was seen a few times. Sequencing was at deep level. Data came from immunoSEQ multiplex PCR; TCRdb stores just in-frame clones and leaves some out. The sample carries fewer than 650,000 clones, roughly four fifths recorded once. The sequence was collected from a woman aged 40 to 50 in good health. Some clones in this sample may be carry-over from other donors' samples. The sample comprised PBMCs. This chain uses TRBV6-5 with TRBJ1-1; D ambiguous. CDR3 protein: CASSTNTEAFF. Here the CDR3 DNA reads TGTGCCAGCAGCACGAACACTGAAGCTTTCTTT.